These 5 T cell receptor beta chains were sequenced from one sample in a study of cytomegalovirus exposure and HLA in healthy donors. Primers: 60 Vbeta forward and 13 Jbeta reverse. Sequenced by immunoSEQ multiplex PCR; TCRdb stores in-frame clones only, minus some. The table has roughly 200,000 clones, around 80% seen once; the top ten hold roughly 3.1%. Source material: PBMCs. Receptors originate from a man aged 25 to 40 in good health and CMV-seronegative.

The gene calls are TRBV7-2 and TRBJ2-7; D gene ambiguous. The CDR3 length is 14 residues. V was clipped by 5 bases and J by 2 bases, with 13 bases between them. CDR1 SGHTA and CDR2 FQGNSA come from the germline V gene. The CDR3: CASSIFEVTYEQYF. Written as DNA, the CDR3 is TGTGCCAGCAGCATATTCGAGGTGACCTACGAGCAGTACTTC.

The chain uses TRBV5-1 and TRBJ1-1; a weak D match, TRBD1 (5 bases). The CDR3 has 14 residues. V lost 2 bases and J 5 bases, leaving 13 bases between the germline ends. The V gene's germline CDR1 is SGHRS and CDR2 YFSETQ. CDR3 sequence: CASSLDGGKTEAFF. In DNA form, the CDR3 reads TGCGCCAGCAGCTTAGATGGGGGGAAGACTGAAGCTTTCTTT.

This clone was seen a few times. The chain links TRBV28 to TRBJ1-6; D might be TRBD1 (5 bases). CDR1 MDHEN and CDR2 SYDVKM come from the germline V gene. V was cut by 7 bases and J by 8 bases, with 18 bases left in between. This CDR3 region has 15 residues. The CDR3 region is CASKREALRDSPLHF. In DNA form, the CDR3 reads TGTGCCAGCAAACGTGAGGCACTCAGGGATTCACCCCTCCACTTT.

The CDR3 DNA follows: TGTGCCAGCAGCGTAGATTTCTCCGGCACTGAAGCTTTCTTT. It yields the protein CASSVDFSGTEAFF. The chain recombines TRBV9 with TRBJ1-1; no clear D. From germline, CDR1 is SGDLS and CDR2 YYNGEE. The CDR3 is made up of 14 amino acids. V gave up 0 bases and J gave up 4 bases, with 10 bases separating them.

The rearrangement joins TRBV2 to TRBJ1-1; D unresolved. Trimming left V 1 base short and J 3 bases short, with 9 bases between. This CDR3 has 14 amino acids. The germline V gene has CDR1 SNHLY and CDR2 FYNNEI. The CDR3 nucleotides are TGTGCCAGCAGTGAAGGCGCCTCCTACACTGAAGCTTTCTTT. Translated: CASSEGASYTEAFF.